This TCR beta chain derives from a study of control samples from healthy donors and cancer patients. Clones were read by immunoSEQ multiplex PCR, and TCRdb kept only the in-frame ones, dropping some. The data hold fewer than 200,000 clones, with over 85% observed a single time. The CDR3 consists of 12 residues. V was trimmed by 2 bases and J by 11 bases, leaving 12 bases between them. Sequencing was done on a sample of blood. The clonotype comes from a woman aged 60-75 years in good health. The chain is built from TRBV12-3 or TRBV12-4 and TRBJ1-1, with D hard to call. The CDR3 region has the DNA TGTGCCAGCAGTTTATTCGTCCGAAGGGCTTTCTTT. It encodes CASSLFVRRAFF.